This T cell receptor (beta chain) stems from a study of chronic HIV infection and antiretroviral therapy (dated by TCRdb to 2014 to 2015). To prepare the library, 5' RACE was applied. TCRdb names Illumina MiSeq as the instrument used. In-frame beta chains were kept once TCRdb had trimmed the public reads at Q25 with fastp and called clones with MiXCR. Entries are consolidated by CDR3 protein sequence, retaining the most common genes and DNA. Across this sample there are over 40,000 distinct CDR3 sequences, with about 18% seen only once. Over 2.5% of the sample belongs to the ten largest clones. V is clipped by 4 bases and J by 2 bases, and the sequence between their germline boundaries is 7 bases long. Including cysteine and phenylalanine, the CDR3 has 13 amino acids. The sequence is cut down to CDR3 DNA, 39 bases in frame from base 1. CDR1 and CDR2 were assigned from the germline V gene as SGHRS and YFSETQ.

This clonotype came up a few times. Its antigen target is currently unknown. No base-level quality is on record; no much larger clone is a single base apart. The chain employs TRBV5-1 and TRBJ1-5; a weak D assignment points to TRBD1 (6 bases agree). This TCR was sampled from an adult who had HIV and had not received antiretroviral therapy, or was an uninfected healthy control (not recorded which). Material for sequencing was peripheral blood. The CDR3 loop reads CASSPGGNQPQHF. The nucleotide sequence reads TGCGCCAGCAGCCCAGGGGGCAATCAGCCCCAGCATTTT. The full variable domain, completed from the reference TRBV5-1 and TRBJ1-5 proteins outside the CDR3, reads KAGVTQTPRYLIKTRGQQVTLSCSPISGHRSVSWYQQTPGQGLQFLFEYFSETQRNKGNFPGRFSGRQFSNSRSEMNVSTLELGDSALYLCASSPGGNQPQHFGDGTRLSIL.